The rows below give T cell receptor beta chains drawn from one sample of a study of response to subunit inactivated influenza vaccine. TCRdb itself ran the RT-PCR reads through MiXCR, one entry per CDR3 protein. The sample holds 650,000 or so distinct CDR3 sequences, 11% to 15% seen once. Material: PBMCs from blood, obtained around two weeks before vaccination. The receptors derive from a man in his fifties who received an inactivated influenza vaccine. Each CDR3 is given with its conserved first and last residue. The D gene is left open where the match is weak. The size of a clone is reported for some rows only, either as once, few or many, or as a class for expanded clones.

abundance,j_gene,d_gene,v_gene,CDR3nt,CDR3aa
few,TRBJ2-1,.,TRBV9,TGTGCCAGCAGCGGGACAGACAACAATGAGCAGTTCTTC,CASSGTDNNEQFF
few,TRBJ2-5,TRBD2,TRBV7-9,TGTGCCAGCGGGGGGGGACTCCAAGAGACCCAGTACTTC,CASGGGLQETQYF
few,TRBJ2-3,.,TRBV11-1,TGTGCCAGCAGCGTAACCCCAGTCGGGACACTATCCCCCGATACGCAGTATTTT,CASSVTPVGTLSPDTQYF
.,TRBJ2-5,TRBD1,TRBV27,TGTGCCAGCAGTTTATCTCGGGGGACAGGGGGATCGGAGACCCAGTACTTC,CASSLSRGTGGSETQYF
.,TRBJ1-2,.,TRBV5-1,TGCGCCAGCAGCCGGGACCCAAACTATGGCTACTCCTTC,CASSRDPNYGYSF
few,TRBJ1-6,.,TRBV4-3,TGCGCCAGCAGCCTCAACCGGGTAGACTCACCCCTCCACTTT,CASSLNRVDSPLHF
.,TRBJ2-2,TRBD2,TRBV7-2,TGTGCCAGCAGCCAGAACACCGGGACTACGGGCGGGGAGCTGTTTTTT,CASSQNTGTTGGELFF
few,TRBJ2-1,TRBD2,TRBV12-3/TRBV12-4,TGTGCCAGCACCACTCGGTGGGGGGGATCTCATGAGCAGTTCTTC,CASTTRWGGSHEQFF
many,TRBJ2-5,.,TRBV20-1,TGCAGTGCTAGACTAGCACAAGAGACCCAGTACTTC,CSARLAQETQYF
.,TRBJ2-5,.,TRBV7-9,TGTGCCAGCAGCCCAGCAGGAACCCAGTACTTC,CASSPAGTQYF
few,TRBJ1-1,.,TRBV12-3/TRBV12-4,TGTGCCAGCAGCCTCGTCTGGAACACTGAAGCTTTCTTT,CASSLVWNTEAFF
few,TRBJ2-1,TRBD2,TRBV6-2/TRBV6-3,TGTGCCAGCAGGGAGGGACTAGCGGGAAGGGGGGACTACAATGAGCAGTTCTTC,CASREGLAGRGDYNEQFF
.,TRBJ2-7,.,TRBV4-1,TGCGCCAGCAGCCAAGATGGGTTCCGGGGTTTGCACGAGGAGTACTTC,CASSQDGFRGLHEEYF
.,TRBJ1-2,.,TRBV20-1,TGCAGTGCTAGTCCGGTGGACTATGGCTACACCTTC,CSASPVDYGYTF
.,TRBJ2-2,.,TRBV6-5,TGTGCCAGCAGTTACATGGCGTACACCGGGGAGCTGTTTTTT,CASSYMAYTGELFF
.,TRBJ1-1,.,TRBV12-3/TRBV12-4,TGTGCCAGCAGCCAGAGGTGGGTCGGTATGAACACTGAAGCTTTCTTT,CASSQRWVGMNTEAFF
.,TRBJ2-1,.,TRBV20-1,TGCAGTGCCTATTCGGTGGCCCAGTTCTTC,CSAYSVAQFF
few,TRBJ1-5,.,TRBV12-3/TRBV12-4,TGTGCCAGCAGGGGGGGGACAATTCCTAATCAGCCCCAGCATTTT,CASRGGTIPNQPQHF
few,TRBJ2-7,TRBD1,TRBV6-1,TGTGCCAGCAGTCTGGGTGGGACAGGGGGCGACGAGCAGTACTTC,CASSLGGTGGDEQYF
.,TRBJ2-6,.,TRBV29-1,TGCAGCGTTGAAGGGGGCACTGGGGCCAACGTCCTGACTTTC,CSVEGGTGANVLTF
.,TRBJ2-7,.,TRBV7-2,TGTGCCAGCAGCACCAAGGGACGAGCGGTTGGAGAGCAGTACTTC,CASSTKGRAVGEQYF
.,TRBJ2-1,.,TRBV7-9,TGTGCCAGCAATGCGGACCTTTGGGAGCAGTTCTTC,CASNADLWEQFF
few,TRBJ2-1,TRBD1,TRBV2,TGTGCCAGCAGTTACGACAGGGCCCGGGAGCAGTTCTTC,CASSYDRAREQFF
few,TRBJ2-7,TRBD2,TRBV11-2,TGTGCCAGCAGCAGTTCTAGCGGGGCGGCCTACGAGCAGTACTTC,CASSSSSGAAYEQYF
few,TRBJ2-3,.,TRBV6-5,TGTGCCAGCAGTTATAGGCCGCCCCAAACAGGGACCTACACAGATACGCAGTATTTT,CASSYRPPQTGTYTDTQYF
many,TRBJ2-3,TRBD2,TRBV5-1,TGCGCCAGCAGCTCCCCTAGCGGGGGAAGGTATACGCAGTATTTT,CASSSPSGGRYTQYF
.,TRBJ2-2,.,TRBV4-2,TGTGCCAGCAGCCCCTTTGGGGGGCCCGGGGAGCTGTTTTTT,CASSPFGGPGELFF
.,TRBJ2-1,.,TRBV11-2,TGTGCCAGCAGCTTATCCAGGGCTCCGTTAAATGAGCAGTTCTTC,CASSLSRAPLNEQFF
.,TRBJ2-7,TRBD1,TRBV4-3,TGCGCCAGCAGCCAAGGTATATTGGGGACAGGGGACACCTACGAGCAGTACTTC,CASSQGILGTGDTYEQYF